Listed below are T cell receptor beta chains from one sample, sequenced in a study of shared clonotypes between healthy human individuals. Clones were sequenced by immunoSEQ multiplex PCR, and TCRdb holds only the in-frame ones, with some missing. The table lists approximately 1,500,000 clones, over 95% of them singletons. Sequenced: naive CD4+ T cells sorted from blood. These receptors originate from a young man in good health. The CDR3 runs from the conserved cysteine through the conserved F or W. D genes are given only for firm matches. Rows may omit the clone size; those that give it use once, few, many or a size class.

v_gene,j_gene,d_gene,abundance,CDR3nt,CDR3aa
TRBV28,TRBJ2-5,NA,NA,TGTGCCAGCAGCTTACTCGGTATCGGAGAGACCCAGTACTTC,CASSLLGIGETQYF
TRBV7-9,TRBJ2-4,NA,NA,TGTGCCAGCAGCTTAAGCCGGAAAATTCAGTACTTC,CASSLSRKIQYF
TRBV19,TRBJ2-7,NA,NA,TGTGCCAGTAGGGCGTATCCAGGCTACGAGCAGTACTTC,CASRAYPGYEQYF
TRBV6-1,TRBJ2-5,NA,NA,TGTGCCGGACGGAGAAGGGAGACCCAGTACTTC,CAGRRRETQYF
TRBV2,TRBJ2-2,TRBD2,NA,TGTGCCAGCATGAGCGGGATGGACACCGGGGAGCTGTTTTTT,CASMSGMDTGELFF
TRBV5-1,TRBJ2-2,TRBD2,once,TGCGCCAGCAGCTTATCAGGCGGGAGAATTGGCGGGGAGCTGTTTTTT,CASSLSGGRIGGELFF
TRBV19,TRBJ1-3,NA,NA,TGTGCCAGTAGCCCTAGCCTCCGGGGAAACACCATATATTTT,CASSPSLRGNTIYF
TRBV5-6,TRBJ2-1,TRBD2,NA,TGTGCCAGCAGCTTGGAAGGACTAGCGGGAGAGGTTGAGCAGTTCTTC,CASSLEGLAGEVEQFF
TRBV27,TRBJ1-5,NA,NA,TGTGCCAGCAGTTCGACTGGATGGGATCAGCCCCAGCATTTT,CASSSTGWDQPQHF
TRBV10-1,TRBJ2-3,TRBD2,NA,TGCGCCAGCGCCAAGAGCGGGAGTGGGACAGATACGCAGTATTTT,CASAKSGSGTDTQYF
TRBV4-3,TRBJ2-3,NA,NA,TGCGCCAGCAGCGCCGGAAGCACAGATACGCAGTATTTT,CASSAGSTDTQYF
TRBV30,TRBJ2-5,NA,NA,TGTGCCTGGAGGGATCTTTATTTGTACTTC,CAWRDLYLYF
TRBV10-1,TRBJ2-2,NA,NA,TGCGCCAGCAGTTTGACTGTAGCCGGGGAGCTGTTTTTT,CASSLTVAGELFF
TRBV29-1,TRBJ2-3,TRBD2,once,TGCAGCGTTTTAATAGCGGGAGTGAGGACAGATACGCAGTATTTT,CSVLIAGVRTDTQYF
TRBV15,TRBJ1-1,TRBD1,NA,TGTGCCACCAGGAACTCAGGGGGCGCGGTCACTGAAGCTTTCTTT,CATRNSGGAVTEAFF
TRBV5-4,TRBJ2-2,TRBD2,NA,TGTGCCAGCAGCTTGGGGGCAGCGGGAGTAAGGGGTTCCGGGGAGCTGTTTTTT,CASSLGAAGVRGSGELFF
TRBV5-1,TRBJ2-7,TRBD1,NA,TGCGCCAGCAGCGTTGGACAGGTAGACTACGAGCAGTACTTC,CASSVGQVDYEQYF
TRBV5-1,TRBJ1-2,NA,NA,TGCGCCAGCGGACCCGTGGGGGGGGATGGCTACACCTTC,CASGPVGGDGYTF
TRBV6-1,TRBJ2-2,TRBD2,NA,TGTGCCAGCGGAACTAGCGGGGTGAACACCGGGGAGCTGTTTTTT,CASGTSGVNTGELFF
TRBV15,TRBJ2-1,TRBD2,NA,TGTGCCACCTCTGACCCAGCGGGACCAACCTACAATGAGCAGTTCTTC,CATSDPAGPTYNEQFF
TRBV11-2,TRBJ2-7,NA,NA,TGTGCCAGCAGCCCCAGGGAGCCCATCTACGAGCAGTACTTC,CASSPREPIYEQYF
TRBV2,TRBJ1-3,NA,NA,TGTGCCAGCAGGGCAGGGGCAGGAAACACCATATATTTT,CASRAGAGNTIYF
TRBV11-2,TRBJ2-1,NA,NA,TGTGCCAGCAGCTTACTGAACTCCTACAATGAGCAGTTCTTC,CASSLLNSYNEQFF
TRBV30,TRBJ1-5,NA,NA,TGTGCCTGGAGTGGTACAAATCAGCCCCAGCATTTT,CAWSGTNQPQHF
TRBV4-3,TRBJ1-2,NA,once,TGCGCCAGCAGCCACGGACAGAATGGCTACACCTTC,CASSHGQNGYTF